Reported below is one T cell receptor (beta chain). These data originate in a study of T cells after yellow fever vaccination. It was through 5'RACE template switching that TCR cDNA was made, with a universal primer site and UMIs added. Each CDR3 protein is one row after TCRdb ran MiXCR on the 5' RACE reads. The table has 310,000 or so distinct CDR3 sequences, more than 3% seen once. The CDR3 is 13 residues long. Trimming removed 6 bases from V and 2 bases from J, with 11 bases in between. Looked up from germline, CDR1 is SGHTA and CDR2 is FQGNSA. The specimen was PBMCs, collected on the day of the yellow fever booster vaccination. The chain couples TRBV7-2 to TRBJ2-7; no definite D call. The sequence came from a man between 18 and 35 years old who received the YFV17D yellow fever vaccine. The chain's CDR3 is CASRVDGPYEQYF. The CDR3 nucleotides are TGTGCCAGCAGGGTTGACGGACCCTACGAGCAGTACTTC.